The clone carrying this T cell receptor beta chain has more than one count but fewer than ten. The data are from a study of beta chain features in type 1 diabetes. Expressed TCRB transcripts got sequenced, as all isolated RNA was reverse transcribed. This table comes from immunoSEQ multiplex PCR, and its TCRdb copy is limited to in-frame clones, with some not included. The data hold more than 350,000 clones, with about an eighth observed a single time. The V end lost 5 bases, the J end lost 4 bases, and 8 bases lay between the germline ends. Germline V CDR1 and CDR2: ENHRY, SYGVKD. The CDR3 totals 12 residues.

The source material was naive CD4+ T cells from blood. The rearrangement uses TRBV10-3 and TRBJ1-1; D remains unclear. The sequence derives from a woman in her late teens or twenties in good health. The CDR3 is CAISLEGTEAFF. CDR3 bases: TGTGCCATCAGTTTGGAGGGCACTGAAGCTTTCTTT.